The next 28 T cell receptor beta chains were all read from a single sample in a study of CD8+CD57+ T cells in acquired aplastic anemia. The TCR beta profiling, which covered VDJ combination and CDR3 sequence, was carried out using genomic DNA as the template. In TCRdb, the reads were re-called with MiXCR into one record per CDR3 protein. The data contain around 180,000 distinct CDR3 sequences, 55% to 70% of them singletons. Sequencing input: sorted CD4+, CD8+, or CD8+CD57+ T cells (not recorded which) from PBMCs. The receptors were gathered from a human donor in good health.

Here the CDR3 reads CATSRGVASTDTQYF. DNA of the CDR3: TGTGCCACCAGCAGAGGTGTAGCTTCCACAGATACGCAGTATTTT. The V and J genes are TRBV15 and TRBJ2-3; D is uncertain. The CDR3 consists of 15 residues. The ends were cut back, 1 base at V and 2 bases at J, with 10 bases in the middle. Looked up from germline, CDR1 is LNHNV and CDR2 is YYDKDF (reference sequence).

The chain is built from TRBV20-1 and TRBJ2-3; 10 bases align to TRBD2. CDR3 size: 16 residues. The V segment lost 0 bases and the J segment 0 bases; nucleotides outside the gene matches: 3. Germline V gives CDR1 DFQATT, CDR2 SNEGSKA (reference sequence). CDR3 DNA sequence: TGCAGTGCTAGAGAGAGCGGGGGGGCTAGCACAGATACGCAGTATTTT. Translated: CSARESGGASTDTQYF.

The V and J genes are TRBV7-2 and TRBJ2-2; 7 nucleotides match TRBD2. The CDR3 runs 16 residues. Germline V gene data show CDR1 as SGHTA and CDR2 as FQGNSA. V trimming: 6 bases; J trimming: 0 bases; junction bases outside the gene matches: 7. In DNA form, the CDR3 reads TGTGCCAGCAGAACACTGGCGGGGGCGAACACCGGGGAGCTGTTTTTT. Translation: CASRTLAGANTGELFF. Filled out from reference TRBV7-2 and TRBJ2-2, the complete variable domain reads GAGVSQSPSNKVTEKGKDVELRCDPISGHTALYWYRQSLGQGLEFLIYFQGNSAPDKSGLPSDRFSAERTGGSVSTLTIQRTQQEDSAVYLCASRTLAGANTGELFFGEGSRLTVL.

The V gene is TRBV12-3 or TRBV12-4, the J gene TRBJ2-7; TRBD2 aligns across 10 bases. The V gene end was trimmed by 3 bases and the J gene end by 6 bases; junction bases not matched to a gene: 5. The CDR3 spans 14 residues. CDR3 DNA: TGTGCCAGCAGTTTTGGGACTAGCGACTTCGAGCAGTACTTC. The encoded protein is CASSFGTSDFEQYF.

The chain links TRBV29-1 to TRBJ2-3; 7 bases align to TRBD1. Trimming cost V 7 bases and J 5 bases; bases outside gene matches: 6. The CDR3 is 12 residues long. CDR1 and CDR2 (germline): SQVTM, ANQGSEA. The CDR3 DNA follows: TGCAGCGCTAACCACAGGGGAGATACGCAGTATTTT. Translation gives CSANHRGDTQYF.

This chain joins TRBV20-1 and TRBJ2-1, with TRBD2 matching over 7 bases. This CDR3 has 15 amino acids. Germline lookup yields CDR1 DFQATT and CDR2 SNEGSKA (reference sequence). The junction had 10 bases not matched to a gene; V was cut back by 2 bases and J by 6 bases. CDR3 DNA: TGCAGTGCTAGATGGGCGGGAGCACGGGGCAATGAGCAGTTCTTC. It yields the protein CSARWAGARGNEQFF.

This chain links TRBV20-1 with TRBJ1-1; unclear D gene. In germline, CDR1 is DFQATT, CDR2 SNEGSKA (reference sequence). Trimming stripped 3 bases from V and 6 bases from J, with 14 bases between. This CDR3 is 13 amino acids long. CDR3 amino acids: CSASRESDSEAFF. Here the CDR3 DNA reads TGCAGTGCTAGTCGGGAATCTGACTCTGAAGCTTTCTTT.

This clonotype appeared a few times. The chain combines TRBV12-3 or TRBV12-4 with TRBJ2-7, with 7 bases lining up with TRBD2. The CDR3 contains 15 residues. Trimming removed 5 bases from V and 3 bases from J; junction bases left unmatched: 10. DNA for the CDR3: TGTGCCAGCAGTGAACAGGCGGGAGCGGGCTACGAGCAGTACTTC. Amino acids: CASSEQAGAGYEQYF.

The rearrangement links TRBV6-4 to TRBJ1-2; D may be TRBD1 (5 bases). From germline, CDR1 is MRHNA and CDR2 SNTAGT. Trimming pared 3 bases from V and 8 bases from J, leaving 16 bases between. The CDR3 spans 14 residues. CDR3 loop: CASSEVNTGRGYTF. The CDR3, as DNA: TGTGCCAGCAGTGAAGTCAACACAGGTCGGGGCTACACCTTC.

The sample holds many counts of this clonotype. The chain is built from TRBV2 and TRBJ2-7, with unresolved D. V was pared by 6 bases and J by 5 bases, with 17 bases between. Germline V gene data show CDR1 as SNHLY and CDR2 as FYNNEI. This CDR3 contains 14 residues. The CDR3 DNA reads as TGTGCCAGCAGGGCCGCCTTTATTGGGAACGAGCAGTACTTC. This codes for CASRAAFIGNEQYF.

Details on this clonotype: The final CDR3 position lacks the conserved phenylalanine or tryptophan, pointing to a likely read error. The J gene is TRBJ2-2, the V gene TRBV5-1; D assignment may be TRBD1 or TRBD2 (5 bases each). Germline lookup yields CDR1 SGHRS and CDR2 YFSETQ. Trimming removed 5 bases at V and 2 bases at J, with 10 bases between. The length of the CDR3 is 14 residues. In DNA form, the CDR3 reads TGCGCCAGCAGGGGGCGGACTAACACCGGGGAGCTGTTTTCT. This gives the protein CASRGRTNTGELFS.

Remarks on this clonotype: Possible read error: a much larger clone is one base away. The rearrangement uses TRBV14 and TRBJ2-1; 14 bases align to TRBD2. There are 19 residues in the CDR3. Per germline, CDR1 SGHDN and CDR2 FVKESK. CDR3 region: CAGSQVGGTSGSSYNEQFF. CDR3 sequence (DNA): TGTGCCGGCAGCCAAGTTGGGGGGACTAGCGGGAGCTCCTACAATGAGCAGTTCTTC. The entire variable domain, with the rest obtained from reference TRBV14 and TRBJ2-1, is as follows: EAGVTQFPSHSVIEKGQTVTLRCDPISGHDNLYWYRRVMGKEIKFLLHFVKESKQDESGMPNNRFLAERTGGTYSTLKVQPAELEDSGVYFCAGSQVGGTSGSSYNEQFFGPGTRLTVL.

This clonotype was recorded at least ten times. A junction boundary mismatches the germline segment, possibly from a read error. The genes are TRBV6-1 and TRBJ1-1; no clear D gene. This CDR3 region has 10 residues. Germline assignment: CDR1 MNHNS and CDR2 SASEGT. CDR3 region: CASSSRVEGF. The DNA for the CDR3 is TGTGCCAGCAGTTCCCGGGTAGAAGGGTTT.

The CDR3 here is CASSTGQSPLHF. Here the CDR3 DNA reads TGTGCCAGCAGCACCGGGCAGTCCCCCCTCCACTTT. The V gene is TRBV12-3 or TRBV12-4, the J gene TRBJ1-6; D unresolved. The CDR3 totals 12 residues. The V and J ends lost 6 bases and 13 bases respectively, with 13 bases between them.

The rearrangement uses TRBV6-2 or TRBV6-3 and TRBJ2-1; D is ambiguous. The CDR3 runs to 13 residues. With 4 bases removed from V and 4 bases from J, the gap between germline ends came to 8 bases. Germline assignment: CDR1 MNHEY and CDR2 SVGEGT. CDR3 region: CASSWNIYNEQFF. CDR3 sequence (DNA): TGTGCCAGCAGTTGGAACATTTACAATGAGCAGTTCTTC.

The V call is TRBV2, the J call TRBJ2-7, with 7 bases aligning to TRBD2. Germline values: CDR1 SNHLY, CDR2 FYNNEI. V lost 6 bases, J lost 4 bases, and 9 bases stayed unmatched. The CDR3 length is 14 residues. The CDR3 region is CASRESGIPYEQYF. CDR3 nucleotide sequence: TGTGCCAGCAGGGAAAGCGGGATCCCTTACGAGCAGTACTTC.

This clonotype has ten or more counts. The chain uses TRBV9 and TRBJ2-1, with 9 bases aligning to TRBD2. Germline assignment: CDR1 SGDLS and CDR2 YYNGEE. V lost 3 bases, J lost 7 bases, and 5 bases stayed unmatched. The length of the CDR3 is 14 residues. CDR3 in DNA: TGTGCCAGCAGCGGTAGCGGGAGAGAGAATGAGCAGTTCTTC. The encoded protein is CASSGSGRENEQFF.

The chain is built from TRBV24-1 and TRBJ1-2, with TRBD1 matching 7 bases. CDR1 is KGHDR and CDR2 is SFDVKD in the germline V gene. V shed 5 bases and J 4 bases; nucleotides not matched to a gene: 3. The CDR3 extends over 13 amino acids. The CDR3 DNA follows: TGTGCCACCAGTGGAGGGACAGCCTATGGCTACACCTTC. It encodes CATSGGTAYGYTF.

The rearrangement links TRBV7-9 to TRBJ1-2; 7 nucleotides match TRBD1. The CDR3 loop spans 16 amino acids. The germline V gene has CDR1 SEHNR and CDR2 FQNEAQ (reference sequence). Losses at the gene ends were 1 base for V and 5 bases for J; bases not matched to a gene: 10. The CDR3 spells CASSLGGRTRGYGYTF. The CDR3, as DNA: TGTGCCAGCAGCTTAGGGGGACGTACCAGGGGGTATGGCTACACCTTC.

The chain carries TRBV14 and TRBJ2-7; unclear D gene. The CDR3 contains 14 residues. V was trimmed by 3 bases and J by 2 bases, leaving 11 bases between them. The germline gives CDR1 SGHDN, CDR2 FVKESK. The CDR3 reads CASSHRRFPYEQYF. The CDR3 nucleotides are TGTGCCAGCAGCCATCGGAGATTTCCCTACGAGCAGTACTTC. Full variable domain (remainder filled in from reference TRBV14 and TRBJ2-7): EAGVTQFPSHSVIEKGQTVTLRCDPISGHDNLYWYRRVMGKEIKFLLHFVKESKQDESGMPNNRFLAERTGGTYSTLKVQPAELEDSGVYFCASSHRRFPYEQYFGPGTRLTVT.

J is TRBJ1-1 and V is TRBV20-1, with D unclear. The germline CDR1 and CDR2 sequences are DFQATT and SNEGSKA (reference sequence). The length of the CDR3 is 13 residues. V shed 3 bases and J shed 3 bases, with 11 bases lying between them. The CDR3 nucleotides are TGCAGTGCTAGGGGAACCCGGGACACTGAAGCTTTCTTT. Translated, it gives CSARGTRDTEAFF.

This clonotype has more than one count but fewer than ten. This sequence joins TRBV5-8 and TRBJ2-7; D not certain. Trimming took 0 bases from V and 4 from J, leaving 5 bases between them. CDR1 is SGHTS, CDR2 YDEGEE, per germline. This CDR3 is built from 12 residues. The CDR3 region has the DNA TGTGCCAGCAGCTTGGTGATTTACGAGCAGTACTTC. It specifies CASSLVIYEQYF.

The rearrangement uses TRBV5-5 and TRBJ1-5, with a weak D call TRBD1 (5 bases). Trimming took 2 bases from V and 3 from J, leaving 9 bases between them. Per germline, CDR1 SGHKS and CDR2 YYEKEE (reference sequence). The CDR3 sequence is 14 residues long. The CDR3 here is CASSFQGANQPQHF. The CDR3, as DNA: TGTGCCAGCAGCTTCCAGGGAGCCAATCAGCCCCAGCATTTT.

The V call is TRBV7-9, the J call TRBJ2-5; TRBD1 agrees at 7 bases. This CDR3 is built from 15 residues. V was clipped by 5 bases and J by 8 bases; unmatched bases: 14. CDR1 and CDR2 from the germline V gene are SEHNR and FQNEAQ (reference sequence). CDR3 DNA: TGTGCCAGCAGCAAGGGACAGCCGTTCAAGGGTACCCAGTACTTC. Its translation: CASSKGQPFKGTQYF.

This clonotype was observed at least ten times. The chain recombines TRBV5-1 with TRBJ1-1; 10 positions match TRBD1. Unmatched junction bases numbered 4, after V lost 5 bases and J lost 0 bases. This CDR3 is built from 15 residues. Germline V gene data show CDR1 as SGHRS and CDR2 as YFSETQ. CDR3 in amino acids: CASSWTGGMNTEAFF. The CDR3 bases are TGCGCCAGCAGTTGGACAGGGGGAATGAACACTGAAGCTTTCTTT.

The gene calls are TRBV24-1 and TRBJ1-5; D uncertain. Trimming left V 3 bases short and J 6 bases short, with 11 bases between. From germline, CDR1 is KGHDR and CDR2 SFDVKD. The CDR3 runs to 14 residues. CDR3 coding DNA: TGTGCCACCAGTGATCCACCGATGAGTCAGCCCCAGCATTTT. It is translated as CATSDPPMSQPQHF.

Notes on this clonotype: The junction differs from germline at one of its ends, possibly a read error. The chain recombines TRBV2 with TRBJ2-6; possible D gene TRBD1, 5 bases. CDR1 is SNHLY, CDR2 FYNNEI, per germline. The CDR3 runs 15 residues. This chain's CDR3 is CASSDFPAGANVLTF. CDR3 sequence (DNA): TGTGCCAGCAGTGATTTTCCCGCTGGGGCCAACGTCTTGACTTTC.

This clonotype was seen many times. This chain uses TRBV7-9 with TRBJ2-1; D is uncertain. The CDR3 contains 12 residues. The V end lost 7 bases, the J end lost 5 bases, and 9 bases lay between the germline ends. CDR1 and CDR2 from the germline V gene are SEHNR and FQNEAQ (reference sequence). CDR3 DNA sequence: TGTGCCAGCACACCCAGCCACAATGAGCAGTTCTTC. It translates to CASTPSHNEQFF.